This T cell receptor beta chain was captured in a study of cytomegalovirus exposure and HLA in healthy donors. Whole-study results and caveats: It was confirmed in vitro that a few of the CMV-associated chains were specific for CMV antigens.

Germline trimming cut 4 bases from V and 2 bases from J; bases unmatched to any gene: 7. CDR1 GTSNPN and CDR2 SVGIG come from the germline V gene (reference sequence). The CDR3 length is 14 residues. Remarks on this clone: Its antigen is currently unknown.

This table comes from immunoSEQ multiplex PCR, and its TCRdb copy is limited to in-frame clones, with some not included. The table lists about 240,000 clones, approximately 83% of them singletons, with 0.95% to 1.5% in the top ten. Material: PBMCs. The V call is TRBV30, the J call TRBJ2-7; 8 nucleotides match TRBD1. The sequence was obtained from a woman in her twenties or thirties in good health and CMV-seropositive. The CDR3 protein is CAWNYRDRPYEQYF. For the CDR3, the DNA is TGTGCCTGGAACTATCGGGACAGGCCCTACGAGCAGTACTTC.